Reported below is one TCR beta chain. The antigen remains unidentified. With 4 bases removed from V and 6 bases from J, the gap between germline ends came to 13 bases. There are 13 residues in the CDR3. Germline V gene lookup returns CDR1 SGHTA and CDR2 FQGTGA. The sample comes from a study of CD8 T cells in Susac syndrome. Whole-study results and caveats: Acknowledgment was made by the study that its TCR sequencing and HLA analysis involved a relatively small number of individuals. The CD4+ T cell repertoires that were profiled in Susac syndrome showed no clonal expansion.

Random hexamers were used to reverse transcribe 0.5 to 1 ug of RNA. Amplification of the TCR beta CDR3 was carried out by immunoSEQ multiplex PCR, which spanned a total of 54 Vbeta and 13 Jbeta segments. TCRdb independently ran MiXCR on the immunoSEQ multiplex PCR reads; one entry per CDR3 protein. Altogether about 150,000 distinct CDR3 sequences are present, roughly 95% being singletons, with the ten largest covering more than 0.075%. TEMRA cells were FACS-enriched and CD8+ and CD4+ T cells negatively isolated. Sequenced input: CD4+ T cells from PBMCs. The chain carries TRBV7-3 and TRBJ2-7, with D unresolved. This sequence originates from a human donor with Susac syndrome. This CDR3 is CASSSIAGSEQYF. The CDR3, as DNA: TGTGCCAGCAGCTCTATCGCTGGGTCCGAGCAGTACTTC.